The 30 T cell receptor beta chains below all came from one sample that was sequenced in a study of a mutant IDH1 vaccine in newly diagnosed glioma. Time point: week 35, safety follow-up. Mutant IDH1 20-mer peptide, at 300 ug, made up each vaccine dose, with topical imiquimod. The antigens these receptors bind are not known. Repertoires were generated with immunoSEQ multiplex PCR, while TCRdb's copy carries only in-frame clones and drops some. The sample lists fewer than 30,000 clones, approximately 87% seen once, with 25% to 35% in the top ten. The source was PBMCs, collected from a glioma patient whose treatment included an IDH1 peptide vaccine. All receptors derive from a young man with glioma.

This clone has more than one count but fewer than ten. This sequence joins TRBV19 and TRBJ2-1; no clear D. The CDR3 length is 12 residues. Germline CDR1 is LNHDA and CDR2 is SQIVND (reference sequence). Between the trimmed V and J ends, which lost 4 bases and 6 bases, there was a span of 7 bases. In DNA, the CDR3 is TGTGCCAGTAGTACCGCCGGCAATGAGCAGTTCTTC. Translated, it gives CASSTAGNEQFF. Complete variable domain (other parts from reference TRBV19 and TRBJ2-1): DGGITQSPKYLFRKEGQNVTLSCEQNLNHDAMYWYRQDPGQGLRLIYYSQIVNDFQKGDIAEGYSVSREKKESFPLTVTSAQKNPTAFYLCASSTAGNEQFFGPGTRLTVL.

This clone occurred once. The gene calls are TRBV29-1 and TRBJ2-1, with 9 bases that match TRBD1. Germline V gene data show CDR1 as SQVTM and CDR2 as ANQGSEA. V lost 8 bases, J lost 8 bases, and 13 bases stayed unmatched. The CDR3 has 14 amino acids. CDR3 region: CSTNPGTGLDEQFF. The CDR3 DNA reads as TGCAGCACCAACCCGGGGACAGGGCTCGATGAGCAGTTCTTC.

This clone turned up a few times. The chain has TRBV19 and TRBJ2-7, with TRBD2 identical over 9 bases. CDR3 length: 16 amino acids. CDR1 and CDR2 from the germline V gene are LNHDA and SQIVND (reference sequence). J lost 1 base, V lost 0 bases, and 4 bases had no gene match. The CDR3 DNA sequence: TGTGCCAGTAGTATAGATGGAGCGGGGGGTTCCTACGAGCAGTACTTC. Amino acids: CASSIDGAGGSYEQYF.

The rearrangement links TRBV6-4 to TRBJ2-6; D possibly corresponds to TRBD1 (5 bases). Germline assignment: CDR1 MRHNA and CDR2 SNTAGT. Trimming took off 3 bases at V and 1 base at J, with 10 bases between the two ends. This CDR3 is built from 16 residues. The CDR3 region is CASSEGPGSGANVLTF. DNA for the CDR3: TGTGCCAGCAGTGAAGGGCCAGGGTCTGGGGCCAACGTCCTGACTTTC.

The chain combines TRBV30 with TRBJ2-5; 7 nucleotides align to TRBD2. CDR3 size: 13 residues. V was pared by 0 bases and J by 5 bases, with 3 bases of the junction left unmatched. CDR1 is GTSNPN and CDR2 is SVGIG in the germline V gene (reference sequence). CDR3 in DNA: TGTGCCTGGAGTGTGTCCGGGGGGGAGACCCAGTACTTC. It translates to CAWSVSGGETQYF.

The chain combines TRBV19 with TRBJ2-7, with TRBD2 as a possible D gene (6 bases). The ends were cut back, 4 bases at V and 5 bases at J, with 15 bases in the middle. Germline V gene sequence: CDR1 LNHDA, CDR2 SQIVND (reference sequence). CDR3 size: 14 residues. CDR3 sequence (DNA): TGTGCCAGTAGTAACCCCGGGGGTAAAGACGAGCAGTACTTC. This codes for CASSNPGGKDEQYF. The whole variable domain, remainder taken from reference TRBV19 and TRBJ2-7, is DGGITQSPKYLFRKEGQNVTLSCEQNLNHDAMYWYRQDPGQGLRLIYYSQIVNDFQKGDIAEGYSVSREKKESFPLTVTSAQKNPTAFYLCASSNPGGKDEQYFGPGTRLTVT.

This chain links TRBV6-5 with TRBJ2-2; no reliable D call. Germline V gene lookup returns CDR1 MNHEY and CDR2 SVGAGI. Deletions cut 0 bases from V and 8 bases from J, with 16 bases between. The CDR3 totals 16 residues. The CDR3 sequence is CASSYSPGYESGELFF. CDR3 nucleotide sequence: TGTGCCAGCAGTTACTCTCCAGGCTATGAATCGGGGGAGCTGTTTTTT.

Of note for this clone: Other DNA variants within this sample encode the same CDR3. V usage is TRBV19 and J usage is TRBJ2-2, with TRBD2 identical over 12 bases. The J segment lost 4 bases and the V segment lost 4 bases, leaving 1 base of the junction unmatched. The CDR3 runs 15 residues. The germline V gene encodes CDR1 LNHDA and CDR2 SQIVND (reference sequence). CDR3 nucleotide sequence: TGTGCCAGTAGTAAGGGACTAGCGGGCACCGGGGAGCTGTTTTTT. It encodes CASSKGLAGTGELFF.

The V and J genes are TRBV7-6 and TRBJ2-1, with TRBD1 matching over 8 bases. Germline V gene data show CDR1 as SGHVS and CDR2 as FNYEAQ. This CDR3 spans 13 amino acids. J was trimmed by 12 bases and V by 5 bases; bases with no gene match: 9. The CDR3 coding sequence is TGTGCCAGCAGCACTCAGGGGGCGCCGCGGCAGTTCTTC. Translated: CASSTQGAPRQFF.

In nucleotides, the CDR3 is TGTGCCAGTAGTAAGCGGACAGGAAGCAAGCAGTACTTC. Its protein is CASSKRTGSKQYF. This rearrangement joins TRBV19 to TRBJ2-7; 7 bases align to TRBD1. The V gene's germline CDR1 is LNHDA and CDR2 SQIVND (reference sequence). The CDR3 sequence is 13 residues long. The trim removed 4 bases at V and 8 bases at J, leaving 8 bases unmatched.

The V call is TRBV7-8, the J call TRBJ1-3; the D gene is possibly TRBD1 (6 bases). Trimming removed 8 bases at V and 12 bases at J, with 20 bases between. There are 13 residues in the CDR3. From germline, CDR1 is SGHVS and CDR2 FQNEAQ. CDR3: CASWGPLAKNIYF. The CDR3 nucleotides read TGTGCCAGCTGGGGGCCGCTAGCTAAAAACATATATTTT.

The chain links TRBV7-8 to TRBJ2-3, with TRBD2 matching 9 bases. Trimming cost V 5 bases and J 4 bases; bases outside gene matches: 13. Germline lookup yields CDR1 SGHVS and CDR2 FQNEAQ. The CDR3 extends over 17 amino acids. In DNA, the CDR3 is TGTGCCAGCAGCCCCATCCGGGGACTAGCAGGACCAGATACGCAGTATTTT. Translating gives CASSPIRGLAGPDTQYF.

A note on this clone: The junction differs from germline at one of its ends, possibly a read error. The chain joins TRBV30 to TRBJ1-2, with D perhaps matching TRBD1 (6 bases). The CDR3 loop spans 13 amino acids. Germline V lookup: CDR1 GTSNPN, CDR2 SVGIG (reference sequence). CDR3 sequence: CAWSRDRLGMRVF. In DNA, the CDR3 is TGTGCCTGGAGTAGAGACAGGTTGGGGATGAGGGTATTC.

This chain links TRBV5-1 with TRBJ1-1; 11 bases match TRBD1. The CDR3 is 14 residues long. Germline assignment: CDR1 SGHRS and CDR2 YFSETQ. J lost 7 bases, V lost 5 bases, and 7 bases had no gene match. Here the CDR3 DNA reads TGCGCCAGCAGTCCGGACAGGGGGCATCGTGAAGCTTTCTTT. Its protein is CASSPDRGHREAFF. Together with reference TRBV5-1 and TRBJ1-1, the CDR3 gives the full variable domain: KAGVTQTPRYLIKTRGQQVTLSCSPISGHRSVSWYQQTPGQGLQFLFEYFSETQRNKGNFPGRFSGRQFSNSRSEMNVSTLELGDSALYLCASSPDRGHREAFFGQGTRLTVV.

The J gene is TRBJ2-1, the V gene TRBV5-1, with TRBD1 identical over 10 bases. Looked up from germline, CDR1 is SGHRS and CDR2 is YFSETQ. V was clipped by 5 bases and J by 9 bases; unmatched bases: 11. The CDR3 covers 15 residues. The CDR3 sequence: CASSYLGQGTGEQFF. The CDR3 coding sequence is TGCGCCAGCAGTTATTTGGGACAGGGGACGGGTGAGCAGTTCTTC.

This clone turned up a few times. Here the CDR3 reads CASIVGSGANVLTF. For the CDR3, the DNA is TGTGCCAGCATCGTGGGTTCTGGGGCCAACGTCCTGACTTTC. The gene calls are TRBV2 and TRBJ2-6, with D uncertain. The CDR3 covers 14 residues. In germline, CDR1 is SNHLY, CDR2 FYNNEI. Trimming shortened V by 7 bases and J by 1 base, and 8 bases separated the two germline ends.

The chain uses TRBV4-1 and TRBJ2-1, with no clear D. This CDR3 is 16 amino acids long. Germline CDR1 and CDR2: MGHRA and YSYEKL. Trimming removed 2 bases from V and 10 bases from J, with 21 bases in between. For the CDR3, the DNA is TGCGCCAGCAGCCAACTTCCCGGGCGGAGCAAGGAGGAGCAGTTCTTC. Translating it yields CASSQLPGRSKEEQFF.

This chain uses TRBV19 with TRBJ2-2, with 12 bases that match TRBD2. Germline CDR1 is LNHDA and CDR2 is SQIVND (reference sequence). With 1 base clipped from V and 3 bases from J, the junction kept 3 bases outside the gene matches. CDR3 length: 17 residues. For the CDR3, the DNA is TGTGCCAGTAGTATAGCTAGCGGGGGGGCACACACCGGGGAGCTGTTTTTT. Encoded protein: CASSIASGGAHTGELFF. The full variable domain, with the rest looked up from reference TRBV19 and TRBJ2-2, is DGGITQSPKYLFRKEGQNVTLSCEQNLNHDAMYWYRQDPGQGLRLIYYSQIVNDFQKGDIAEGYSVSREKKESFPLTVTSAQKNPTAFYLCASSIASGGAHTGELFFGEGSRLTVL.

The chain has TRBV19 and TRBJ2-5; 8 bases are shared with TRBD1. The CDR3 totals 14 residues. Germline V gene sequence: CDR1 LNHDA, CDR2 SQIVND (reference sequence). V trimming: 4 bases; J trimming: 2 bases; junction bases outside the gene matches: 3. The CDR3 protein is CASSTRQGQETQYF. In nucleotides, the CDR3 is TGTGCCAGTAGTACTCGACAGGGGCAAGAGACCCAGTACTTC. The variable domain in full, completed from reference TRBV19 and TRBJ2-5, reads DGGITQSPKYLFRKEGQNVTLSCEQNLNHDAMYWYRQDPGQGLRLIYYSQIVNDFQKGDIAEGYSVSREKKESFPLTVTSAQKNPTAFYLCASSTRQGQETQYFGPGTRLLVL.

The CDR3 loop is CASISLGSSGANVLTF. In DNA form, the CDR3 reads TGTGCCAGTATCAGCCTGGGGAGCTCTGGGGCCAACGTCCTGACTTTC. J is TRBJ2-6 and V is TRBV19, with a possible D match to TRBD2 (5 bases). Germline V gives CDR1 LNHDA, CDR2 SQIVND (reference sequence). This CDR3 has 16 residues. V was cut by 7 bases and J by 0 bases, with 13 bases left in between.

CDR3 sequence: CAWKQEDTQYF. DNA of the CDR3: TGTGCCTGGAAACAGGAAGATACGCAGTATTTT. The V call is TRBV30, the J call TRBJ2-3; tentative D call: TRBD1 (5 bases). V was pared by 4 bases and J by 5 bases, with 7 bases between. The CDR3 has 11 residues. Germline values: CDR1 GTSNPN, CDR2 SVGIG (reference sequence).

This clone appeared a single time. The J gene is TRBJ1-1, the V gene TRBV20-1; the D is unclear. V was pared by 3 bases and J by 5 bases, with 7 bases between. This CDR3 is 11 amino acids long. Germline V gene data show CDR1 as DFQATT and CDR2 as SNEGSKA (reference sequence). This CDR3 is CSASRRTEAFF. CDR3 nucleotides: TGCAGTGCTAGTCGAAGAACTGAAGCTTTCTTT.

The CDR3 DNA reads TGTGCCAGCAGCTTAGCGCTGGGGGGCAATGAGCAGTTCTTC. It encodes CASSLALGGNEQFF. The chain carries TRBV7-8 and TRBJ2-1; TRBD2 might be the D (6 bases). Germline CDR1 is SGHVS and CDR2 is FQNEAQ. Trimming pared 0 bases from V and 6 bases from J, leaving 9 bases between. The CDR3 has 14 residues.

In its sample, this clone was seen once. The chain couples TRBV30 to TRBJ1-3; D unresolved. V lost 8 bases and J 2 bases, leaving 13 bases between the germline ends. Looked up from germline, CDR1 is GTSNPN and CDR2 is SVGIG (reference sequence). This CDR3 contains 13 residues. CDR3 residues: CAGLRGTGNTIYF. Written as DNA, the CDR3 is TGTGCCGGACTACGAGGGACTGGAAACACCATATATTTT. The complete variable domain, with remaining parts taken from reference TRBV30 and TRBJ1-3, reads SQTIHQWPATLVQPVGSPLSLECTVEGTSNPNLYWYRQAAGRGLQLLFYSVGIGQISSEVPQNLSASRPQDRQFILSSKKLLLSDSGFYLCAGLRGTGNTIYFGEGSWLTVV.

The chain combines TRBV9 with TRBJ1-4; 7 bases line up with TRBD1. V lost 3 bases, J lost 10 bases, and 9 bases stayed unmatched. The CDR3 loop spans 14 amino acids. The germline gives CDR1 SGDLS, CDR2 YYNGEE. In nucleotides, the CDR3 is TGTGCCAGCAGCGGAGGCGGACAGGAAGGAAAACTGTTTTTT. Its translation is CASSGGGQEGKLFF.

V and J are TRBV29-1 and TRBJ1-4; 10 nucleotides agree with TRBD1. The V and J ends lost 7 bases and 3 bases, in that order; junction bases with no gene match: 5. CDR3 length: 14 amino acids. The germline CDR1 and CDR2 sequences are SQVTM and ANQGSEA. The CDR3: CSAGQGTPNEKLFF. DNA of the CDR3: TGCAGCGCGGGACAGGGGACCCCTAATGAAAAACTGTTTTTT.

The chain is built from TRBV27 and TRBJ2-1; the match to TRBD1 covers 12 bases. V was clipped by 8 bases and J by 0 bases; unmatched bases: 11. This CDR3 has 18 amino acids. CDR1 and CDR2 from the germline V gene are MNHEY and SMNVEV (reference sequence). The CDR3, as DNA: TGTGCCAGCGGGATGGGACAGGGGGCGCGGAGCTCCTACAATGAGCAGTTCTTC. Its translation: CASGMGQGARSSYNEQFF.

V and J are TRBV15 and TRBJ2-5; D not resolved. V was clipped by 3 bases and J by 5 bases, with 10 bases between them. CDR1 and CDR2 from the germline V gene are LNHNV and YYDKDF (reference sequence). The CDR3 is 13 amino acids. CDR3 coding DNA: TGTGCCACCAGCAGTCGGACGACCGAGACCCAGTACTTC. As protein: CATSSRTTETQYF.

This clone was observed a single time. The genes are TRBV5-4 and TRBJ2-3, with 13 bases matching TRBD2. There are 17 residues in the CDR3. The junction had 3 bases not matched to a gene; V was cut back by 0 bases and J by 2 bases. Per the germline V gene, CDR1 is SGHNT and CDR2 is YYREEE (reference sequence). CDR3 nucleotide sequence: TGTGCCAGCAGCTTGGGGGGACTAGCGGGGCACACAGATACGCAGTATTTT. This encodes CASSLGGLAGHTDTQYF. The entire variable domain, with the rest obtained from reference TRBV5-4 and TRBJ2-3, is as follows: ETGVTQSPTHLIKTRGQQVTLRCSSQSGHNTVSWYQQALGQGPQFIFQYYREEENGRGNFPPRFSGLQFPNYSSELNVNALELDDSALYLCASSLGGLAGHTDTQYFGPGTRLTVL.

The count of this clone is one. The rearrangement links TRBV2 to TRBJ1-4, with D possibly matching TRBD1 (5 bases). Germline V gene sequence: CDR1 SNHLY, CDR2 FYNNEI. This CDR3 is 16 amino acids long. Trimming cost V 6 bases and J 0 bases, with 14 bases left between them. The CDR3 region has the DNA TGTGCCAGCAGGGACGCTGACAGCACAACTAATGAAAAACTGTTTTTT. Its protein product is CASRDADSTTNEKLFF.